This T cell receptor beta chain was found in a study of T-cell reconstitution after alpha-beta-depleted transplantation in children (dated by TCRdb to about 2016). With regard to the full study: Using TCR repertoire profiling, the study followed T-cell immune reconstitution in a quantitative way in children after TCRalphabeta/CD19-depleted allogeneic hematopoietic cell transplantation. Beyond this particular receptor, the publication reports: The apparently early recovery of alphabetaT-cell counts about two months after transplant reportedly depended on only several hundred rapidly expanded clones that came from non-depleted graft cells. Hyperexpanded clone frequencies declined over subsequent months; after one year, T-cell counts and TCRbeta diversity were mostly attributed to newly produced T cells. In some patients, the high TCRbeta diversity seen at day 60 was put down to recipient T cells and intrathymic progenitors that had survived conditioning.

Libraries were prepared through PCR. TCRdb records Illumina HiSeq 2500 as the sequencer. To normalize quantification of the TCRbeta repertoire, the TCR libraries were built with molecular barcoding that relied on unique molecular identifiers. TCRdb ran its own pipeline on the public reads, namely fastp trimming at Q25 and MiXCR clone calling, and kept in-frame beta chains. CDR3 protein duplicates are merged, each entry listing the most common genes and DNA. Here the sample has 150,000 to 250,000 distinct CDR3 sequences; 6.3% occur a single time. The ten largest make up about 4.3% of the sample. The CDR1 and CDR2 encoded by the germline V gene are KGHSH and LQKENI. The V and J ends are trimmed by 4 bases and 0 bases, leaving 13 bases between them. The CDR3 sequence holds 15 residues, the cysteine and phenylalanine included. Kept here is only the CDR3 DNA, which spans 45 bases and is read in frame from base 1.

This clonotype was found many times. The antigen it binds to is not known. Per-base qualities were not stored, and no clone one base away is much larger. Interpreted using the paper, the treatment or condition label stands for: allogeneic hematopoietic cell transplantation with graft depleted of TCRalphabeta T cells and CD19 B cells. The transplant recipients were children given TCRalphabeta/CD19-depleted allogeneic hematopoietic cell grafts. The source was PBMCs, collected before TCRalphabeta/CD19-depleted stem cell transplant. The sequence is built from TRBV18 and TRBJ2-7; possibly the D gene is TRBD2, per 6 matching bases. This TCR derives from a girl under three years old with combined immunodeficiency, due to receive a stem cell transplant. The CDR3 amino acid sequence is: CASSLREADSYEQYF. The nucleotides are TGTGCCAGCTCACTCAGGGAGGCCGACTCCTACGAGCAGTACTTC.